This entry features one T cell receptor (beta chain) sequence. Its antigen is currently unknown. The sample originates from a study of T cells after yellow fever vaccination. General observations from the study: Shared CD4/CD8 clonotypes were a small share, likely from convergent recombination.

TCRdb used MiXCR to reprocess the 5' RACE reads, holding one entry per CDR3 protein. The sample gives hundreds of thousands of distinct CDR3 sequences, around 8.6% of which show up once; about 3.7% is in the top ten. This receptor was taken from a man between 18 and 35 years old who received the YFV17D yellow fever vaccine. Sample: CD4+ T cells sorted from PBMCs, taken 5 days after the yellow fever booster vaccination.

Here the CDR3 reads CASSLRTGPYGYTF. The CDR3 DNA sequence: TGTGCCAGCTCATTAAGGACAGGGCCATATGGCTACACCTTC. The chain combines TRBV18 with TRBJ1-2, with TRBD1 matching over 8 bases. The germline V gene has CDR1 KGHSH and CDR2 LQKENI. This CDR3 region has 14 residues. V shed 5 bases, J shed 5 bases, and the junction held 7 bases outside the gene matches. The full variable domain, in which reference TRBV18 and TRBJ1-2 provide the parts outside the CDR3, is NAGVMQNPRHLVRRRGQEARLRCSPMKGHSHVYWYRQLPEEGLKFMVYLQKENIIDESGMPKERFSAEFPKEGPSILRIQQVVRGDSAAYFCASSLRTGPYGYTFGSGTRLTVV.